The entry below gives a single T cell receptor (beta chain) sequence along with its context. Method: immunoSEQ multiplex PCR; TCRdb's copy keeps in-frame clones and lacks some. This table has tens of thousands of clones, roughly 90% appearing once. These data are taken from a study of OX40 agonist ivuxolimab in advanced cancers. Study details: It was permissible to have had prior anti-PD-1, anti-PD-L1 or anti-CTLA-4 therapy, and around 43% had some. Partial responses were achieved by three patients, one with hepatocellular carcinoma and two with cutaneous melanoma.

This CDR3 spans 15 amino acids. Germline V gene sequence: CDR1 MGHRA, CDR2 YSYEKL. V was clipped by 2 bases and J by 0 bases, with 7 bases between them. The source of this sequence is an adult with an advanced solid tumor such as melanoma, head and neck, liver or kidney cancer. V usage is TRBV4-1 and J usage is TRBJ2-2; D uncertain. The sequenced sample was CD4+ or CD8+ T cells sorted from blood, obtained in a trial of the OX40 agonist ivuxolimab. CDR3 region: CASSQTGANTGELFF. CDR3 sequence (DNA): TGCGCCAGCAGCCAAACGGGCGCGAACACCGGGGAGCTGTTTTTT.